Sequencing of this T cell receptor beta chain was carried out in a study of T cells expressing NK-cell markers. The wider study: Underlying the TCR beta repertoires were sorted CD3+CD56+NKG2C+, CD3+CD56+NKG2C- and CD3+CD56-NKG2C+ T cells. Overall study findings and caveats: These clonotypes also led the CD3+CD56-NKG2C+ fraction in a handful of donors. Questions lingered over whether expanded NKG2C+ T cell clones were HCMV-specific.

Scientists made TCR beta cDNA using 5'RACE template switching with UMIs. TCRdb re-called the 5' RACE reads and gives one entry per CDR3 protein, without DNA. The sample spans about 260,000 distinct CDR3 sequences; the ten largest clones claim 4.2%. CDR1 SGHRS and CDR2 YFSETQ come from the germline V gene. This CDR3 is 15 amino acids long. As for this clonotype: Its matching antigen is unknown.

Sequencing was carried out using blood T cells: a sorted CD56 or NKG2C T cell subset, CD4+ or CD8+ T cells, or bulk PBMC T cells (not recorded which). The chain is built from TRBV5-1 and TRBJ2-7; lacking DNA, the TRBD2 call made by TCRdb goes unchecked. The sequence was obtained from a woman between 18 and 69 years old in good health. CDR3 protein: CASSYSGDYSYEQYF.